These 10 T cell receptor beta chains came from one sample sequenced in a study of CD8+CD57+ T cells in acquired aplastic anemia (dated by TCRdb to the late 2010s). The listed sequencing device is Illumina HiSeq 2000. Profiling of TCR beta VDJ combinations and CDR3 sequences used genomic DNA as the template. TCRdb cleaned the public reads at Q25 with fastp, built clones with MiXCR and kept in-frame beta chains. Rows merge per CDR3 protein into single entries with the most common DNA and genes. A total of hundreds of thousands of distinct CDR3 sequences appear in this sample, 65% to 75% of them only once. Together, the top ten hold 3% to 4.5% of the sample. Sequenced: sorted CD4+, CD8+, or CD8+CD57+ T cells (not recorded which) from PBMCs. The receptor source for this set is a human donor in good health, serving as a control.

The chain is built from TRBV7-8 and TRBJ1-2, with D hard to call. With 6 bases removed from V and 7 bases from J, the gap between germline ends came to 21 bases. The CDR3 length is 15 residues. In germline, CDR1 is SGHVS, CDR2 FQNEAQ. CDR3 nucleotide sequence: TGTGCCAGCAGGGTAGGAGGCGTCTTTTTAGGTGGCTACACCTTC. This encodes CASRVGGVFLGGYTF. Full variable domain (outside the CDR3, taken from reference TRBV7-8 and TRBJ1-2): GAGVSQSPRYKVAKRGQDVALRCDPISGHVSLFWYQQALGQGPEFLTYFQNEAQLDKSGLPSDRFFAERPEGSVSTLKIQRTQQEDSAVYLCASRVGGVFLGGYTFGSGTRLTVV.

In the case of this clonotype: Relative to the germline gene, one junction end is altered; a read error may explain this. This chain links TRBV7-8 with TRBJ1-1, with D unresolved. The CDR3 extends over 16 amino acids. The germline gives CDR1 SGHVS, CDR2 FQNEAQ. The CDR3 coding sequence is TGCGCCAGCAGCCCCGTACCGGAAAATGCGAACACCGAAGCTTTCTTT. This encodes CASSPVPENANTEAFF.

The V and J genes are TRBV15 and TRBJ1-1, with D possibly matching TRBD1 (5 bases). V dropped 8 bases and J dropped 0 bases, with 10 bases sitting between them. In germline, CDR1 is LNHNV, CDR2 YYDKDF (reference sequence). The CDR3 extends over 13 amino acids. The CDR3 bases are TGTGCCACCGTACAGGACATGAACACTGAAGCTTTCTTT. The encoded protein is CATVQDMNTEAFF. Looking up the rest from reference TRBV15 and TRBJ1-1 gives the full variable domain: DAMVIQNPRYQVTQFGKPVTLSCSQTLNHNVMYWYQQKSSQAPKLLFHYYDKDFNNEADTPDNFQSRRPNTSFCFLDIRSPGLGDTAMYLCATVQDMNTEAFFGQGTRLTVV.

This clonotype has a handful of counts. The chain is built from TRBV19 and TRBJ1-1, with a tentative D call TRBD1 (5 bases). This CDR3 contains 15 residues. Germline lookup yields CDR1 LNHDA and CDR2 SQIVND (reference sequence). V lost 6 bases, J lost 3 bases, and 17 bases lay in between. The chain's CDR3 is CASRSAGERYTEAFF. As DNA, the CDR3 is TGTGCCAGTAGGTCGGCGGGGGAGCGGTACACTGAAGCTTTCTTT.

The chain employs TRBV7-9 and TRBJ2-3; D call uncertain. This CDR3 region has 16 residues. V was trimmed by 1 base and J by 12 bases, leaving 23 bases between them. The V gene's germline CDR1 is SEHNR and CDR2 FQNEAQ (reference sequence). CDR3 DNA: TGTGCCAGCAGCTTAGATCTGGGTTTCACTGCAGCTTTCCAGTATTTT. Residues: CASSLDLGFTAAFQYF.

V and J are TRBV5-6 and TRBJ1-2; D is unclear. CDR1 SGHDT and CDR2 YYEEEE come from the germline V gene. Trimming pared 1 base from V and 2 bases from J, leaving 12 bases between. This CDR3 has 15 amino acids. CDR3 loop: CASSLYPAANYGYTF. The CDR3 region has the DNA TGTGCCAGCAGCTTGTATCCGGCGGCGAACTATGGCTACACCTTC.

This clonotype was seen a single time. This rearrangement joins TRBV11-2 to TRBJ1-6, with D perhaps matching TRBD1 (6 bases). The germline V gene has CDR1 SGHAT and CDR2 FQNNGV. Trimming took off 3 bases at V and 9 bases at J, with 12 bases between the two ends. This CDR3 comprises 14 residues. This CDR3 reads CASSFGGRVSPLHF. The CDR3 nucleotides are TGTGCCAGCAGCTTCGGGGGGCGTGTTTCACCCCTCCACTTT.

The rearrangement uses TRBV2 and TRBJ1-2, with a possible D match to TRBD1 (5 bases). Germline CDR1 and CDR2: SNHLY and FYNNEI. Deletions cut 4 bases from V and 4 bases from J, with 16 bases between. The length of the CDR3 is 15 residues. In nucleotides, the CDR3 is TGTGCCAGCAGTGGAGGCGGGGGGATCGGCTATGGCTACACCTTC. Its translation: CASSGGGGIGYGYTF.

This clonotype turned up a few times. The chain uses TRBV7-2 and TRBJ2-3, with D hard to call. The CDR3 is 14 residues long. V gave up 3 bases and J gave up 2 bases, with 9 bases separating them. CDR1 and CDR2 from the germline V gene are SGHTA and FQGNSA. In nucleotides, the CDR3 is TGTGCCAGCAGCTTGACCCCAACCACAGATACGCAGTATTTT. Its translation is CASSLTPTTDTQYF.

The sample holds many counts of this clonotype. The J gene is TRBJ2-5, the V gene TRBV29-1; 11 nucleotides match TRBD1. Germline values: CDR1 SQVTM, CDR2 ANQGSEA. This CDR3 region has 14 residues. The trim removed 7 bases at V and 3 bases at J, leaving 7 bases unmatched. The CDR3 region has the DNA TGCAGCGGGAAGGGGGGACAGGGGGAAGAGACCCAGTACTTC. Its translation: CSGKGGQGEETQYF.